This entry concerns a single T cell receptor beta chain. The data belong to a study of blood T cell repertoires in COVID-19. Study-wide background: The analysed material was cDNA or gDNA that came from T cells, B-cell-depleted T cells, or PBMCs.

Germline V gene data show CDR1 as LNHDA and CDR2 as SQIVND (reference sequence). CDR3 length equals 16 residues. Trimming shortened V by 4 bases and J by 0 bases, and 13 bases separated the two germline ends. Produced via immunoSEQ multiplex PCR; TCRdb's table is partial and in-frame only. The repertoire holds about 86,000 clones, with roughly 88% as singletons. The chain recombines TRBV19 with TRBJ2-4, with TRBD1 as a possible D gene (8 bases). The sequence came from a woman aged 80 or over with active or convalescent COVID-19. The specimen sequenced was peripheral blood. Here the CDR3 reads CASSKTGGVAKNIQYF. CDR3 bases: TGTGCCAGTAGTAAAACAGGGGGGGTAGCCAAAAACATTCAGTACTTC.